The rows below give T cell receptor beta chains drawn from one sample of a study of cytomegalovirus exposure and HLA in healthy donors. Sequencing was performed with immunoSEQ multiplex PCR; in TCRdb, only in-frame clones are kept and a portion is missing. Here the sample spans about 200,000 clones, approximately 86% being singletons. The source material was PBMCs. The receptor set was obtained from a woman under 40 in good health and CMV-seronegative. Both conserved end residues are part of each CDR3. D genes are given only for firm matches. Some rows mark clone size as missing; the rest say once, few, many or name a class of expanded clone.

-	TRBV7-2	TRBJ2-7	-	TGTGCCAGCAGCTTATGGCCAGGCTACGAGCAGTACTTC	CASSLWPGYEQYF
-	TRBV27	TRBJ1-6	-	TGTGCCAGCAGGGGCAGGGAAAGACGATCACCCCTCCACTTT	CASRGRERRSPLHF
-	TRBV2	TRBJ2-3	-	TGTGCAGCTCAAGTTTTGGTATCAGATACGCAGTATTTT	CAAQVLVSDTQYF
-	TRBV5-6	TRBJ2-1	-	TGTGCCAGCAGACCAACAGGGTATAATGAGCAGTTCTTC	CASRPTGYNEQFF
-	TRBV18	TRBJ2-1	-	TGTGCCAGCTCCGGGAGCGGTGAGCAGTTCTTC	CASSGSGEQFF
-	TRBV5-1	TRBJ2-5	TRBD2	TGCGCCAGCAGCTCCGGGACTAGGGCACCCATACAAGAGACCCAGTACTTC	CASSSGTRAPIQETQYF
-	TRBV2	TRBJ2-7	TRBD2	TGTGCCAGCAGTGCCGAGCGGGGGCCGTACGAGCAGTACTTC	CASSAERGPYEQYF
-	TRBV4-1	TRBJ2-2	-	TGCGCCAGCAGCCCCGCAGGGTTGCGGGAGCTGTTTTTT	CASSPAGLRELFF
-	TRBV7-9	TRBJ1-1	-	TGTGCCAGCAACCCGGTCAACACTGAAGCTTTCTTT	CASNPVNTEAFF
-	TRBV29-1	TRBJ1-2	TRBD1	TGCAGCGTCCCGGGACAGGGAGAGGGCTACACCTTC	CSVPGQGEGYTF
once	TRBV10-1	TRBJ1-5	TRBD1	TGCGCCATCGGATTTGACAGGGGTTATAAACAGCCCCAGCATTTT	CAIGFDRGYKQPQHF
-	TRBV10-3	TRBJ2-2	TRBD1	TGTGCCATCAGTGTCGCCGGGACAGAGAACACCGGGGAGCTGTTTTTT	CAISVAGTENTGELFF
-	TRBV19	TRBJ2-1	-	TGTGCCAGTAGTATAAGGGGCGGCTACAATGAGCAGTTCTTC	CASSIRGGYNEQFF
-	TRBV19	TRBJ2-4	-	TGTGCCAGTAGTCTAACGACAGCGCTAGCCAAAAACATTCAGTACTTC	CASSLTTALAKNIQYF
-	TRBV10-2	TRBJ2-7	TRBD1	TGCGCCAGCAGTGACGGGAGACAGGGGGGTGGGGGGGAGCAGTACTTC	CASSDGRQGGGGEQYF
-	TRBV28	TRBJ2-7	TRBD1	TGTGCCAGCAGTCCCCCGGGACAGGAAGCTAGTGGGTACTTC	CASSPPGQEASGYF
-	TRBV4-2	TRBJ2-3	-	TGTGCCAGCAGCCAAGATGCGGCTAGCTCAACAACGCAGTATTTT	CASSQDAASSTTQYF
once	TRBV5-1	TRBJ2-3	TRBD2	TGCGCCAGCAGCATTAGGACTAGCGGACTACCAGATACGCAGTATTTT	CASSIRTSGLPDTQYF
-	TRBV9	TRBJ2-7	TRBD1	TGTGCCAGCAGTAAACAGGGGGCGCGAGGGTACGAGCAGTACTTC	CASSKQGARGYEQYF
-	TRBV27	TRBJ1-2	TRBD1	TGTGCCAGCAGTGATGGGACAGCCTTCGAGGGCTACACCTTC	CASSDGTAFEGYTF
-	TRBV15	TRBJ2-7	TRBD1	TGTGCCACCAGCAGGGCCCCAAGACAGGGGTCCCCCGAGCAGTACTTC	CATSRAPRQGSPEQYF
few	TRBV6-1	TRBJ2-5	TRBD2	TGTGCCAGCAGCTTTAGCGGGGGGGAGGTGGAGACCCAGTACTTC	CASSFSGGEVETQYF
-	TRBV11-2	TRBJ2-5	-	TGTGCCAGCAGCAAAGGGACTCCCATGGGGGAGACCCAGTACTTC	CASSKGTPMGETQYF
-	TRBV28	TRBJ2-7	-	TGTGCCAGCAGGGCCGCGGCCCTCTCTCCGCGCGGCGAGCAGTACTTC	CASRAAALSPRGEQYF
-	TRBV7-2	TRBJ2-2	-	TGTGCCAGCAGAAAAGTCGGGTTCGGGGAGCTGTTTTTT	CASRKVGFGELFF
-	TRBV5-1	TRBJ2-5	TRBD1	TGCGCCAGCAGCTTGGCCAGGGACAGGGGACAGTACTTC	CASSLARDRGQYF
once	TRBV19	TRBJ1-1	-	TGTGCCAGTAGTCATAAAACAGGGACTGAAGCTTTCTTT	CASSHKTGTEAFF
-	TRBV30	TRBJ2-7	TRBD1	TGTGCCTGGAACCGGGACAGGGGTTACGAGCAGTACTTC	CAWNRDRGYEQYF